The rows below give T cell receptor beta chains drawn from one sample of a study of T cells in Graves' hyperthyroidism and ophthalmopathy. TCRdb reprocessed the multiplex PCR reads via MiXCR and lists one record per CDR3 protein. The sample consists of roughly 600,000 distinct CDR3 sequences, roughly 15% of them appearing once. Material for sequencing was blood. All receptors come from a woman between 50 and 59 years old with Graves' ophthalmopathy. Each CDR3 is given with its conserved first and last residue. D genes are given only for firm matches. Size is stated for part of the rows, as once, few or many counts, or as a class when the clone is expanded.

cdr3_length: 12
v_call: TRBV29-1
d_call: -
j_call: TRBJ1-2
clone_size: few
cdr3_aa: CSVAQPTGGYTF
cdr3_nt: TGCAGCGTTGCACAGCCTACGGGTGGCTACACCTTC

cdr3_length: 17
v_call: TRBV7-6
d_call: -
j_call: TRBJ2-7
clone_size: many
cdr3_aa: CASSLGVEGISSYEQYF
cdr3_nt: TGTGCCAGCAGCTTAGGAGTTGAGGGCATAAGCTCCTACGAGCAGTACTTC

cdr3_length: 16
v_call: TRBV7-2
d_call: -
j_call: TRBJ1-5
clone_size: -
cdr3_aa: CASSPSTDYSNQPQHF
cdr3_nt: TGTGCCAGCAGCCCATCGACAGATTATAGCAATCAGCCCCAGCATTTT

cdr3_length: 15
v_call: TRBV10-3
d_call: TRBD2
j_call: TRBJ2-1
clone_size: many
cdr3_aa: CAIRAGTSGGNEQFF
cdr3_nt: TGTGCCATCAGAGCCGGGACTAGCGGGGGAAATGAGCAGTTCTTC

cdr3_length: 14
v_call: TRBV5-1
d_call: -
j_call: TRBJ2-3
clone_size: few
cdr3_aa: CATSASRESYTQYF
cdr3_nt: TGCGCCACCTCAGCTTCCAGGGAGAGCTATACGCAGTATTTT

cdr3_length: 15
v_call: TRBV2
d_call: TRBD1
j_call: TRBJ2-1
clone_size: many
cdr3_aa: CASRAGTVTYNEQFF
cdr3_nt: TGTGCCAGCAGAGCCGGGACAGTCACCTACAATGAGCAGTTCTTC

cdr3_length: 15
v_call: TRBV24-1
d_call: TRBD1
j_call: TRBJ2-7
clone_size: few
cdr3_aa: CATSDSRQGTGEQYF
cdr3_nt: TGTGCCACCAGTGATTCGCGACAGGGAACGGGCGAGCAGTACTTC

cdr3_length: 15
v_call: TRBV20-1
d_call: TRBD1
j_call: TRBJ1-5
clone_size: few
cdr3_aa: CSARDRGQSNQPQHF
cdr3_nt: TGCAGTGCTAGAGATCGGGGACAGAGCAATCAGCCCCAGCATTTT

cdr3_length: 15
v_call: TRBV7-2
d_call: -
j_call: TRBJ2-3
clone_size: many
cdr3_aa: CASSLWEEGTDTQYF
cdr3_nt: TGTGCCAGCAGCTTGTGGGAGGAAGGAACAGATACGCAGTATTTT

cdr3_length: 15
v_call: TRBV5-8
d_call: -
j_call: TRBJ2-7
clone_size: many
cdr3_aa: CASNPWGRAVSEQYF
cdr3_nt: TGTGCCAGCAACCCTTGGGGCAGGGCGGTTTCCGAGCAGTACTTC

cdr3_length: 15
v_call: TRBV3-1
d_call: -
j_call: TRBJ2-1
clone_size: many
cdr3_aa: CASSPDAASYNEQFF
cdr3_nt: TGTGCCAGCAGCCCAGATGCGGCCTCCTACAATGAGCAGTTCTTC

cdr3_length: 14
v_call: TRBV19
d_call: TRBD1
j_call: TRBJ1-1
clone_size: -
cdr3_aa: CASSKRQGYTEAFF
cdr3_nt: TGTGCCAGTAGTAAACGACAGGGTTACACTGAAGCTTTCTTT

cdr3_length: 14
v_call: TRBV7-2
d_call: -
j_call: TRBJ1-4
clone_size: many
cdr3_aa: CASSAFGWSEKLFF
cdr3_nt: TGTGCCAGCAGCGCGTTTGGGTGGTCGGAAAAACTGTTTTTT

cdr3_length: 15
v_call: TRBV12-3/TRBV12-4
d_call: -
j_call: TRBJ2-7
clone_size: few
cdr3_aa: CASSFERAGSYEQYF
cdr3_nt: TGTGCCAGCAGTTTCGAGAGGGCGGGCTCCTACGAGCAGTACTTC

cdr3_length: 13
v_call: TRBV12-3/TRBV12-4
d_call: -
j_call: TRBJ1-2
clone_size: many
cdr3_aa: CASSLARPYGYTF
cdr3_nt: TGTGCCAGCAGTTTAGCGCGCCCCTATGGCTACACCTTC

cdr3_length: 13
v_call: TRBV11-2
d_call: -
j_call: TRBJ1-1
clone_size: many
cdr3_aa: CASSSVGGTEAFF
cdr3_nt: TGTGCCAGCAGCTCCGTGGGGGGCACTGAAGCTTTCTTT

cdr3_length: 18
v_call: TRBV7-2
d_call: -
j_call: TRBJ2-1
clone_size: many
cdr3_aa: CASSRAIGGSSMVGEQFF
cdr3_nt: TGTGCCAGCAGCCGGGCTATTGGGGGGAGTAGTATGGTCGGGGAGCAGTTCTTC

cdr3_length: 12
v_call: TRBV27
d_call: -
j_call: TRBJ1-2
clone_size: -
cdr3_aa: CASGGRDYGYTF
cdr3_nt: TGTGCCTCGGGGGGGCGCGACTATGGCTACACCTTC

cdr3_length: 14
v_call: TRBV7-2
d_call: -
j_call: TRBJ2-7
clone_size: many
cdr3_aa: CASSTTRANYEQYF
cdr3_nt: TGTGCCAGCAGCACCACCCGGGCCAACTACGAGCAGTACTTC

cdr3_length: 16
v_call: TRBV24-1
d_call: TRBD2
j_call: TRBJ2-5
clone_size: many
cdr3_aa: CATSETGGTSGETQYF
cdr3_nt: TGTGCCACCAGTGAAACAGGTGGGACTAGCGGAGAGACCCAGTACTTC

cdr3_length: 15
v_call: TRBV6-5
d_call: -
j_call: TRBJ2-7
clone_size: many
cdr3_aa: CASSYSNSYSYEQYF
cdr3_nt: TGTGCCAGCAGTTACTCGAACAGCTACTCCTACGAGCAGTACTTC

cdr3_length: 18
v_call: TRBV6-6
d_call: -
j_call: TRBJ2-5
clone_size: few
cdr3_aa: CASSYSKVERGIQETQYF
cdr3_nt: TGTGCCAGCAGTTACTCGAAGGTCGAGAGGGGGATACAAGAGACCCAGTACTTC

cdr3_length: 15
v_call: TRBV7-3
d_call: TRBD1
j_call: TRBJ2-3
clone_size: many
cdr3_aa: CASSLQGTGRDTQYF
cdr3_nt: TGTGCCAGCAGCTTACAGGGGACAGGGAGAGATACGCAGTATTTT

cdr3_length: 13
v_call: TRBV19
d_call: -
j_call: TRBJ1-6
clone_size: -
cdr3_aa: CASSSVGNSALHF
cdr3_nt: TGTGCCAGTAGCTCCGTAGGTAATTCGGCCCTCCACTTT

cdr3_length: 18
v_call: TRBV24-1
d_call: TRBD2
j_call: TRBJ2-5
clone_size: many
cdr3_aa: CATRYMEDSGTHQETQYF
cdr3_nt: TGTGCCACCAGGTACATGGAAGATAGCGGGACCCACCAAGAGACCCAGTACTTC

cdr3_length: 18
v_call: TRBV7-2
d_call: -
j_call: TRBJ2-7
clone_size: many
cdr3_aa: CASSLGVRLGHHAYEQYF
cdr3_nt: TGTGCCAGCAGCTTAGGGGTAAGGTTGGGACACCATGCCTACGAGCAGTACTTC

cdr3_length: 16
v_call: TRBV27
d_call: TRBD2
j_call: TRBJ2-3
clone_size: -
cdr3_aa: CASRLTAGGNTDTQYF
cdr3_nt: TGTGCCAGCAGGCTCACGGCGGGGGGAAACACAGATACGCAGTATTTT

cdr3_length: 14
v_call: TRBV3-1
d_call: TRBD2
j_call: TRBJ2-1
clone_size: many
cdr3_aa: CASSPSGRGDEQFF
cdr3_nt: TGTGCCAGCAGCCCTAGCGGGAGAGGGGATGAGCAGTTCTTC

cdr3_length: 13
v_call: TRBV12-3/TRBV12-4
d_call: -
j_call: TRBJ1-2
clone_size: few
cdr3_aa: CASIRDSNYGYTF
cdr3_nt: TGTGCCAGCATTAGAGACTCCAACTATGGCTACACCTTC

cdr3_length: 15
v_call: TRBV7-2
d_call: TRBD1
j_call: TRBJ2-7
clone_size: many
cdr3_aa: CASSLPTGFAYEQYF
cdr3_nt: TGTGCCAGCAGCTTACCGACAGGGTTTGCCTACGAGCAGTACTTC

cdr3_length: 17
v_call: TRBV28
d_call: TRBD2
j_call: TRBJ2-7
clone_size: -
cdr3_aa: CASSNPGLARSSYEQYF
cdr3_nt: TGTGCCAGCAGCAATCCGGGACTAGCGAGGAGCTCCTACGAGCAGTACTTC

cdr3_length: 16
v_call: TRBV6-5
d_call: -
j_call: TRBJ2-7
clone_size: many
cdr3_aa: CASSYRWSAGAYEQYF
cdr3_nt: TGTGCCAGCAGTTACCGGTGGAGTGCCGGGGCCTACGAGCAGTACTTC

cdr3_length: 14
v_call: TRBV27
d_call: -
j_call: TRBJ1-5
clone_size: many
cdr3_aa: CASREGYSNQPQHF
cdr3_nt: TGTGCCAGCAGAGAGGGGTATAGCAATCAGCCCCAGCATTTT

cdr3_length: 13
v_call: TRBV3-1
d_call: -
j_call: TRBJ2-7
clone_size: many
cdr3_aa: CASSQTVSYEQYF
cdr3_nt: TGTGCCAGCAGCCAAACAGTCTCCTACGAGCAGTACTTC

cdr3_length: 13
v_call: TRBV15
d_call: -
j_call: TRBJ2-7
clone_size: -
cdr3_aa: CATSRDLPGAQYF
cdr3_nt: TGTGCCACCAGCAGAGATCTACCGGGTGCGCAGTACTTC

cdr3_length: 14
v_call: TRBV5-5
d_call: TRBD1
j_call: TRBJ2-7
clone_size: many
cdr3_aa: CASSLTGGVQEQYF
cdr3_nt: TGTGCCAGCAGCTTGACAGGGGGCGTGCAAGAGCAGTACTTC

cdr3_length: 14
v_call: TRBV2
d_call: TRBD1
j_call: TRBJ2-7
clone_size: many
cdr3_aa: CASRGRDRRYEQYF
cdr3_nt: TGTGCCAGCAGGGGCCGGGACAGAAGATACGAGCAGTACTTC

cdr3_length: 15
v_call: TRBV6-5
d_call: TRBD1
j_call: TRBJ1-2
clone_size: -
cdr3_aa: CASSYSSGTASGYTF
cdr3_nt: TGTGCCAGCAGTTACTCGTCCGGGACAGCATCCGGCTACACCTTC

cdr3_length: 14
v_call: TRBV7-2
d_call: -
j_call: TRBJ2-7
clone_size: many
cdr3_aa: CASSPTVSSYEQYF
cdr3_nt: TGTGCCAGCAGCCCAACTGTGAGCTCCTACGAGCAGTACTTC

cdr3_length: 16
v_call: TRBV19
d_call: TRBD1
j_call: TRBJ2-2
clone_size: few
cdr3_aa: CASRSGGTGRTGELFF
cdr3_nt: TGTGCCAGTAGGAGCGGAGGGACAGGGAGGACCGGGGAGCTGTTTTTT